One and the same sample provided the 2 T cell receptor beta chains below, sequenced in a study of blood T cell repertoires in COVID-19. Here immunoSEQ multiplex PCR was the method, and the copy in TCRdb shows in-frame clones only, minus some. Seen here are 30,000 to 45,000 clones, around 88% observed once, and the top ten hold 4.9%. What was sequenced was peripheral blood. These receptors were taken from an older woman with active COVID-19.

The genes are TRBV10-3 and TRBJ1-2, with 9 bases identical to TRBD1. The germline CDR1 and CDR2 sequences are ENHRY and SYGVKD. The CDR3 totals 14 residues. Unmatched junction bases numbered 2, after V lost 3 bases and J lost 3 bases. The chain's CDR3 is CAISEGQGYYGYTF. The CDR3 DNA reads TGTGCCATCAGTGAAGGACAGGGGTACTATGGCTACACCTTC.

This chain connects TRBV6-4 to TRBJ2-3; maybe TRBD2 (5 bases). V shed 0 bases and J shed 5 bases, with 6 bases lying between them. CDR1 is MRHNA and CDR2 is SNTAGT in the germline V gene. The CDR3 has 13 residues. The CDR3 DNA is TGTGCCAGCAGTGACTCTGGAGGAGATACGCAGTATTTT. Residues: CASSDSGGDTQYF.